This T cell receptor beta chain was profiled in a study of blood T cell repertoires in COVID-19. Whole-study context: Sites across the United States, Italy and Spain contributed samples from acute and convalescent COVID-19. Nucleic acid was either cDNA or gDNA, and it came from T cells, B-cell-depleted T cells, or PBMCs.

CDR3 length equals 15 residues. Germline V gene data show CDR1 as LNHDA and CDR2 as SQIVND (reference sequence). The J segment lost 1 base and the V segment lost 3 bases, leaving 1 base of the junction unmatched. The table came from immunoSEQ multiplex PCR; TCRdb's copy has only in-frame clones and leaves some out. The table has approximately 100,000 clones, just under 95% seen once. Sequencing was done on a sample of peripheral blood. The rearrangement joins TRBV19 to TRBJ2-2, with 8 bases lining up with TRBD1. The origin of this receptor is a man aged 65 to 85 with acute or convalescent COVID-19. DNA for the CDR3: TGTGCCAGTAGTATGGACAGGGTGAACACCGGGGAGCTGTTTTTT. This encodes CASSMDRVNTGELFF. The full variable domain, completed using reference TRBV19 and TRBJ2-2, is DGGITQSPKYLFRKEGQNVTLSCEQNLNHDAMYWYRQDPGQGLRLIYYSQIVNDFQKGDIAEGYSVSREKKESFPLTVTSAQKNPTAFYLCASSMDRVNTGELFFGEGSRLTVL.